One sample yielded the 14 T cell receptor beta chains listed below, sequenced in a study of blood T cells in healthy people across ages. Using a J-beta primer mix together with a sample-barcoded 5' primer, a second PCR was run for about 7 to 12 cycles. TCRdb independently ran MiXCR on the 5' RACE reads; one entry per CDR3 protein. The table records around 800,000 distinct CDR3 sequences, more than 25% of them present only once. These data were likewise used in another study, on T cells of mothers and their children.

Specimen: blood. The receptor source for this set is a boy younger than 18 in good health.

This clonotype appeared a few times. This chain joins TRBV24-1 and TRBJ2-1; 9 bases match TRBD2. This CDR3 comprises 16 residues. V gave up 3 bases and J gave up 3 bases; unmatched junction bases: 5. Per germline, CDR1 KGHDR and CDR2 SFDVKD. This CDR3 is CATSDNSGGDYNEQFF. Here the CDR3 DNA reads TGTGCCACCAGTGATAATAGCGGGGGTGACTACAATGAGCAGTTCTTC.

This clonotype was counted a few times. V gene TRBV20-1 combines with J gene TRBJ2-7; 8 bases are shared with TRBD1. The junction had 6 bases not matched to a gene; V was cut back by 1 base and J by 1 base. Per germline, CDR1 DFQATT and CDR2 SNEGSKA (reference sequence). The CDR3 sequence is 15 residues long. The CDR3 sequence: CSARGSQGASYEQYF. The CDR3 region has the DNA TGCAGTGCTAGAGGGAGCCAGGGGGCGTCCTACGAGCAGTACTTC.

This chain links TRBV4-2 with TRBJ2-1; 9 nucleotides line up with TRBD2. In germline, CDR1 is LGHNA, CDR2 YNFKEQ. V was pared by 0 bases and J by 4 bases, with 7 bases of the junction left unmatched. This CDR3 is built from 17 residues. As DNA, the CDR3 is TGTGCCAGCAGCCAAGAGATCGGACTAGCGCGATACAATGAGCAGTTCTTC. Residues: CASSQEIGLARYNEQFF.

This clonotype has just a few counts. Its ends do not fully match the called genes, so a read error is possible. The chain is built from TRBV5-1 and TRBJ2-7, with D hard to call. The CDR3 is 16 amino acids. The germline V gene encodes CDR1 SGHRS and CDR2 YFSETQ. The chain's CDR3 is CANSLEFGQVWSEQYF. CDR3 nucleotide sequence: TGCGCCAACAGCTTGGAATTTGGCCAGGTCTGGTCCGAGCAGTACTTC.

This chain joins TRBV5-1 and TRBJ2-5; D ambiguous. The DNA end is more similar to TRBJ2-1, so the J call may be wrong. The CDR3 consists of 13 residues. In germline, CDR1 is SGHRS, CDR2 YFSETQ. The CDR3 reads CASSLWRGAEQFF. CDR3 nucleotides: TGCGCCAGCAGCTTGTGGCGCGGCGCTGAGCAGTTCTTC.

A few counts support this clonotype. V usage is TRBV6-2 or TRBV6-3 and J usage is TRBJ1-2; D is undetermined. The CDR3 runs 12 residues. Trimming stripped 0 bases from V and 4 bases from J, with 3 bases between. Per germline, CDR1 MNHEY and CDR2 SVGEGT. The CDR3 nucleotides read TGTGCCAGCAGTTACTCCACCTATGGCTACACCTTC. Its translation: CASSYSTYGYTF.

This clonotype occurred a few times. The V gene is TRBV5-4, the J gene TRBJ2-3; D is possibly TRBD1 (7 bases). The CDR3 length is 16 residues. Trimming removed 0 bases from V and 4 bases from J, with 15 bases in between. CDR1 is SGHNT, CDR2 YYREEE, per germline (reference sequence). CDR3 in amino acids: CASSLDRTGGADTQYF. The CDR3 coding sequence is TGTGCCAGCAGCTTGGACCGGACAGGAGGGGCAGATACGCAGTATTTT. The entire variable domain, with the rest obtained from reference TRBV5-4 and TRBJ2-3, is as follows: ETGVTQSPTHLIKTRGQQVTLRCSSQSGHNTVSWYQQALGQGPQFIFQYYREEENGRGNFPPRFSGLQFPNYSSELNVNALELDDSALYLCASSLDRTGGADTQYFGPGTRLTVL.

The chain employs TRBV20-1 and TRBJ2-5; the match to TRBD1 covers 9 bases. This CDR3 spans 15 amino acids. V lost 6 bases to trimming and J lost 5 bases; unmatched junction nucleotides: 13. Germline values: CDR1 DFQATT, CDR2 SNEGSKA (reference sequence). The CDR3 here is CSAILGQGPWETQYF. CDR3 sequence (DNA): TGCAGTGCCATATTAGGACAGGGGCCTTGGGAGACCCAGTACTTC.

A few counts support this clonotype. This sequence joins TRBV18 and TRBJ1-4; TRBD1 might be the D (6 bases). Looked up from germline, CDR1 is KGHSH and CDR2 is LQKENI. V lost 3 bases and J 8 bases, leaving 13 bases between the germline ends. The CDR3 runs to 14 residues. The CDR3 sequence: CASSPQGPSEKLFF. The CDR3 DNA follows: TGTGCCAGCTCACCGCAGGGGCCGTCGGAAAAACTGTTTTTT.

This clonotype occurred a few times. The chain carries TRBV11-2 and TRBJ2-3, with unresolved D. CDR3 size: 10 residues. Germline V gives CDR1 SGHAT, CDR2 FQNNGV. V shed 2 bases and J shed 10 bases, with 4 bases lying between them. CDR3 region: CASSLRSQYF. DNA for the CDR3: TGTGCCAGCAGCTTACGATCGCAGTATTTT.

This clonotype was observed a handful of times. The V and J genes are TRBV4-3 and TRBJ2-4; weak D call: TRBD1 (5 bases). Trimming stripped 3 bases from V and 6 bases from J, with 21 bases between. Germline assignment: CDR1 LGHNA and CDR2 YSLEER. This CDR3 is 17 amino acids long. The CDR3 sequence: CASSQDRLALQGNIQYF. CDR3 in DNA: TGCGCCAGCAGCCAGGATCGTCTGGCCCTCCAGGGAAACATTCAGTACTTC.

As regards this clonotype: Mismatch with germline at one junction end may stem from a read error. CDR3 in DNA: TGTGCCAGCAGCTTCCAACTACTAGCGGGGGCCCCCGCGGATTTT. Its protein is CASSFQLLAGAPADF. The chain carries TRBV7-9 and TRBJ2-3, with 11 bases lining up with TRBD2. This CDR3 region has 15 residues. CDR1 and CDR2 from the germline V gene are SEHNR and FQNEAQ (reference sequence).

The chain combines TRBV6-5 with TRBJ2-1, with 14 bases lining up with TRBD2. There are 16 residues in the CDR3. Per the germline V gene, CDR1 is MNHEY and CDR2 is SVGAGI. V shed 6 bases and J 12 bases; nucleotides not matched to a gene: 13. The CDR3 loop reads CASSLTGTSGGVGQFF. The CDR3 region has the DNA TGTGCCAGCAGCTTAACTGGGACTAGCGGGGGCGTGGGGCAGTTCTTC.

For the CDR3, the DNA is TGTGCCACCAGCAGAGAGATGACTGGGTACGAGCAGTACTTC. Translated, it gives CATSREMTGYEQYF. The chain uses TRBV15 and TRBJ2-7, with D uncertain. This CDR3 comprises 14 residues. Between the trimmed V and J ends, which lost 0 bases and 4 bases, there was a span of 10 bases. The germline V gene encodes CDR1 LNHNV and CDR2 YYDKDF (reference sequence). Full variable domain (missing parts from reference TRBV15 and TRBJ2-7): DAMVIQNPRYQVTQFGKPVTLSCSQTLNHNVMYWYQQKSSQAPKLLFHYYDKDFNNEADTPDNFQSRRPNTSFCFLDIRSPGLGDTAMYLCATSREMTGYEQYFGPGTRLTVT.